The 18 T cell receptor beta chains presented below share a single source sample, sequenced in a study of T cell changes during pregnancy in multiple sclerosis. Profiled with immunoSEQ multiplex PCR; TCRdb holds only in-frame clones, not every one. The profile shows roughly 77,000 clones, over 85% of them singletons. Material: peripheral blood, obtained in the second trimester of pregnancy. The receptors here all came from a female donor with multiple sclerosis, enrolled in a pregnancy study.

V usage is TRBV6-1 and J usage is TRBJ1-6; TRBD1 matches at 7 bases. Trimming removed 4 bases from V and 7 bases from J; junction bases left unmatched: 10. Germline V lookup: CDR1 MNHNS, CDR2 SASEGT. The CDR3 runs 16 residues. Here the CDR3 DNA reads TGTGCCAGCAGTGGGGGTATGGGCAGGGGGAATTCACCCCTCCACTTT. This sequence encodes CASSGGMGRGNSPLHF.

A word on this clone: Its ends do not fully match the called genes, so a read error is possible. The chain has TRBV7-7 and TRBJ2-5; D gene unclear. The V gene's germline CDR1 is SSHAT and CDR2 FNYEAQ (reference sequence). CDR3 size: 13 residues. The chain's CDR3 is CASSPLDQETQYF. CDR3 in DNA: TGTGCTAGCAGCCCCCTAGATCAAGAGACCCAGTACTTC.

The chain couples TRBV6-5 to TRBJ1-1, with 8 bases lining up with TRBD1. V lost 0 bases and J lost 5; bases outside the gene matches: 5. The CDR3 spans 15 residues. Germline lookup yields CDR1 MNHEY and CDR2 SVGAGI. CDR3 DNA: TGTGCCAGCAGTTACTCCACAGGGGGAGGAACTGAAGCTTTCTTT. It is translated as CASSYSTGGGTEAFF.

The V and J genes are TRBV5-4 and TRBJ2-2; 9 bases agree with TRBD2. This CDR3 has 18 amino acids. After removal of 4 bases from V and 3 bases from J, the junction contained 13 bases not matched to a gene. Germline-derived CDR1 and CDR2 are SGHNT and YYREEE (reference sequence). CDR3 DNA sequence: TGTGCCAGCAGCGCCGGATGGGCTAGCGGGAAGGACACCGGGGAGCTGTTTTTT. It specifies CASSAGWASGKDTGELFF.

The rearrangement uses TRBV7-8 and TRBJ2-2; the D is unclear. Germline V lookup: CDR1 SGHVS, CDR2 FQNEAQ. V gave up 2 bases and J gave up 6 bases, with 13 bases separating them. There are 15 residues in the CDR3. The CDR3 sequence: CASSLWVKGAGELFF. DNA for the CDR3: TGTGCCAGCAGCTTATGGGTGAAAGGAGCCGGGGAGCTGTTTTTT. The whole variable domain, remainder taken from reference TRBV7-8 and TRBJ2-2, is GAGVSQSPRYKVAKRGQDVALRCDPISGHVSLFWYQQALGQGPEFLTYFQNEAQLDKSGLPSDRFFAERPEGSVSTLKIQRTQQEDSAVYLCASSLWVKGAGELFFGEGSRLTVL.

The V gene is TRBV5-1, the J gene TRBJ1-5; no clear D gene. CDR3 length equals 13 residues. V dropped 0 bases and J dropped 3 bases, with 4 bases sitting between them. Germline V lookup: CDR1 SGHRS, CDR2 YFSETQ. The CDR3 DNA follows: TGCGCCAGCAGCTTGGCAGTCAATCAGCCCCAGCATTTT. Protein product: CASSLAVNQPQHF.

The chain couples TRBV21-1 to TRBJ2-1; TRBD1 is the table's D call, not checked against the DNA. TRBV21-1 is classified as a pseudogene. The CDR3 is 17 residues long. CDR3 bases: TGTGCCAGCAGCAAAGAGGTATTGGGGGCGCCCTACAATGAGCAGTTCTTC. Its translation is CASSKEVLGAPYNEQFF.

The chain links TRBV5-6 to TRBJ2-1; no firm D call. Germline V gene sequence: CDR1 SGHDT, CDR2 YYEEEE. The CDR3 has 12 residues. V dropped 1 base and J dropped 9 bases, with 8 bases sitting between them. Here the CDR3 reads CASSLRGLEQFF. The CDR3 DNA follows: TGTGCCAGCAGCTTGCGTGGGCTTGAGCAGTTCTTC.

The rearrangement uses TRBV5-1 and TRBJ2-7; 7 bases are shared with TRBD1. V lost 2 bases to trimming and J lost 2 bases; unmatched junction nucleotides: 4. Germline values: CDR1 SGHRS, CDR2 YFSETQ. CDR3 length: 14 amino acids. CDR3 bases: TGCGCCAGCAGCTTCCAGGGACAGACCTACGAGCAGTACTTC. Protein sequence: CASSFQGQTYEQYF.

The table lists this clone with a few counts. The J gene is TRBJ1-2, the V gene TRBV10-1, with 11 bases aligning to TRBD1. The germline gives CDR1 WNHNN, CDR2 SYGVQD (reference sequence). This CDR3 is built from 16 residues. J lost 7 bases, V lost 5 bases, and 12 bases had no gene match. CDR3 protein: CASSISRGQGVAGYTF. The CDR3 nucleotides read TGCGCCAGCAGTATAAGTAGGGGACAGGGGGTCGCTGGCTACACCTTC.

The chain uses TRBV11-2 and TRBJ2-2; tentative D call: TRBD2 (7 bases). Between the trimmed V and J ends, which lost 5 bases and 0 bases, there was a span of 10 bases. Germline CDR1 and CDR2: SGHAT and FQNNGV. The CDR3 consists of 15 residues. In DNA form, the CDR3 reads TGTGCCAGCAGCCCGGGGGGCGCGAACACCGGGGAGCTGTTTTTT. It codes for CASSPGGANTGELFF.

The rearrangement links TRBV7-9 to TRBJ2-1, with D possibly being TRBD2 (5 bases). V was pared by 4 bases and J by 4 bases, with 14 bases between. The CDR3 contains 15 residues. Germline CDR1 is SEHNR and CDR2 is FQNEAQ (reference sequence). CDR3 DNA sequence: TGTGCCAGCAGCTCCCACTCGGGAACATACAATGAGCAGTTCTTC. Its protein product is CASSSHSGTYNEQFF.

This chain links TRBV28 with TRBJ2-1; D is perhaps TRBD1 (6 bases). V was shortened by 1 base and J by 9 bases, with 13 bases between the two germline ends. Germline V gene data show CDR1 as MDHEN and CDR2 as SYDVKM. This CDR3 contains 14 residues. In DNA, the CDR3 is TGTGCCAGCAGTTTATCTCCAGGGGTAAGTGAGCAGTTCTTC. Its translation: CASSLSPGVSEQFF.

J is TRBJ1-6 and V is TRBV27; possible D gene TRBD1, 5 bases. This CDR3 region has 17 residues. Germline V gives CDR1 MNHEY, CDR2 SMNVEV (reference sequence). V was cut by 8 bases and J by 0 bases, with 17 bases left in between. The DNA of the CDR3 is TGTGCCAGCGGCCTGGGGACTGGGAGCTCCTATAATTCACCCCTCCACTTT. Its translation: CASGLGTGSSYNSPLHF.

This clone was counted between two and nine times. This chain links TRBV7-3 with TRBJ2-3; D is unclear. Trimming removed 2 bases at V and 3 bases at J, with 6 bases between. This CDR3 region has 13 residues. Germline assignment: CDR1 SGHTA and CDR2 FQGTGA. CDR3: CASSLASTDTQYF. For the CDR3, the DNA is TGTGCCAGCAGCTTAGCCAGTACAGATACGCAGTATTTT.

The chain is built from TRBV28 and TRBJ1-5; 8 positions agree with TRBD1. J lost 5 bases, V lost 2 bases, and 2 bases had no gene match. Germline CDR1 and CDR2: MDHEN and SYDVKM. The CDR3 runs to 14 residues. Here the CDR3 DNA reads TGTGCCAGCAGTTTAGGGACAGGAGATCAGCCCCAGCATTTT. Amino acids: CASSLGTGDQPQHF.

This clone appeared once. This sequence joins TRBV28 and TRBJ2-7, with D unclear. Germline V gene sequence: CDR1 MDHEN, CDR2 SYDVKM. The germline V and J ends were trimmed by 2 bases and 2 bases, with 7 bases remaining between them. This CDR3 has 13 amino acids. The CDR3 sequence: CASSLQAPYEQYF. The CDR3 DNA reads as TGTGCCAGCAGTTTACAGGCTCCCTACGAGCAGTACTTC.

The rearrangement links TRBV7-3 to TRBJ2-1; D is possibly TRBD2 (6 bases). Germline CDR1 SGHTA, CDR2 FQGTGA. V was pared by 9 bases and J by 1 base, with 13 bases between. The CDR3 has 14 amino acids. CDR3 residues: CASKSDYSYNEQFF. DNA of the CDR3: TGTGCCAGTAAGTCGGACTATTCCTACAATGAGCAGTTCTTC.